Listed here is a single T cell receptor (beta chain). Its matching antigen is unknown. These data are taken from a study of cytomegalovirus exposure and HLA in healthy donors. Overall study context: Early release data held 75 million to 90 million unique TCRs from HLA-typed donors.

V lost 4 bases and J lost 5, with 18 bases in between. The CDR3 spans 15 residues. The germline V gene has CDR1 SGHNT and CDR2 YYREEE (reference sequence). With 60 Vbeta and 13 Jbeta primers, the PCR was carried out. Produced via immunoSEQ multiplex PCR; TCRdb's table is partial and in-frame only. The sample carries 95,000 to 100,000 clones, roughly three quarters recorded once. Study conclusions and caveats: The presence/absence work took it that sequencing depth was about the same across donors. Reports showed the classifier diagnosing cytomegalovirus status with high specificity and sensitivity.

Sequenced material: PBMCs. This chain links TRBV5-4 with TRBJ1-2; weak D call: TRBD1 (6 bases). The TCR comes from a female donor in good health and CMV-seronegative. CDR3 protein: CASSNKRGSLYGYTF. CDR3 in DNA: TGTGCCAGCAGCAACAAGAGGGGGTCCTTGTATGGCTACACCTTC.